Presented here are 18 T cell receptor beta chains from one specimen sequenced in a study of PD-1 blockade in classical Hodgkin lymphoma. Sequencing was performed with immunoSEQ multiplex PCR; in TCRdb, only in-frame clones are kept and a portion is missing. The profile shows 100,000 or so clones, over 75% of them singletons. Sample time point: cycle 4 day 1 (C4D1), after 6 weeks of nivolumab. Each patient's relapse followed autologous stem cell transplantation, and brentuximab vedotin exposure varied. This sample comprised peripheral blood mononuclear cells (PBMCs), obtained before the fourth cycle of nivolumab. All receptors come from a human donor with classical Hodgkin lymphoma.

The rearrangement links TRBV6-5 to TRBJ2-7; D unclear. The germline CDR1 and CDR2 sequences are MNHEY and SVGAGI. This CDR3 spans 14 amino acids. V was trimmed by 4 bases and J by 0 bases, leaving 10 bases between them. CDR3: CASSFIGNSYEQYF. In DNA, the CDR3 is TGTGCCAGCAGTTTTATAGGCAACTCCTACGAGCAGTACTTC.

The chain joins TRBV28 to TRBJ1-2; D is uncertain. This CDR3 comprises 13 residues. V lost 5 bases, J lost 4 bases, and 11 bases lay in between. The germline V gene encodes CDR1 MDHEN and CDR2 SYDVKM. CDR3 amino acids: CASSPTDPYGYTF. DNA of the CDR3: TGTGCCAGCAGTCCAACGGACCCCTATGGCTACACCTTC.

This rearrangement joins TRBV18 to TRBJ2-7; D perhaps matches TRBD1 (6 bases). The germline V gene has CDR1 KGHSH and CDR2 LQKENI. Between the trimmed V and J ends, which lost 0 bases and 2 bases, there was a span of 17 bases. The CDR3 totals 17 residues. The CDR3 protein is CASSPPQGTLLTYEQYF. The CDR3 coding sequence is TGTGCCAGCTCACCACCTCAGGGGACATTACTTACCTACGAGCAGTACTTC.

The chain links TRBV9 to TRBJ1-4; no reliable D call. Per germline, CDR1 SGDLS and CDR2 YYNGEE. The V and J ends lost 0 bases and 6 bases respectively, with 9 bases between them. CDR3 size: 14 residues. The CDR3 reads CASSVGPPDEKLFF. The CDR3 DNA sequence: TGTGCCAGCAGCGTAGGTCCACCTGATGAAAAACTGTTTTTT.

This rearrangement joins TRBV19 to TRBJ2-1; 14 nucleotides match TRBD2. Germline CDR1 LNHDA, CDR2 SQIVND (reference sequence). This CDR3 comprises 14 residues. With 9 bases clipped from V and 7 bases from J, the junction kept 5 bases outside the gene matches. The CDR3 sequence is CASRLAGGPNEQFF. Written as DNA, the CDR3 is TGTGCCAGCAGACTAGCGGGGGGGCCTAATGAGCAGTTCTTC.

The chain is built from TRBV2 and TRBJ2-7, with D perhaps matching TRBD1 or TRBD2 (5 bases each). The CDR3 runs to 13 residues. Germline values: CDR1 SNHLY, CDR2 FYNNEI. Trimming took 3 bases from V and 5 from J, leaving 11 bases between them. In DNA, the CDR3 is TGTGCCAGCAGTGATCAGGGTAGCGACGAGCAGTACTTC. Encoded protein: CASSDQGSDEQYF.

J is TRBJ1-5 and V is TRBV7-9, with 7 bases lining up with TRBD1. This CDR3 has 15 amino acids. Trimming took 4 bases from V and 7 from J; bases not matched to a gene: 10. Germline V gene lookup returns CDR1 SEHNR and CDR2 FQNEAQ (reference sequence). CDR3 DNA: TGTGCCAGCAGCTCGACAGGGAATACGAACCAGCCCCAGCATTTT. Its protein is CASSSTGNTNQPQHF. The whole variable domain, filled in from reference TRBV7-9 and TRBJ1-5, reads DTGVSQNPRHKITKRGQNVTFRCDPISEHNRLYWYRQTLGQGPEFLTYFQNEAQLEKSRLLSDRFSAERPKGSFSTLEIQRTEQGDSAMYLCASSSTGNTNQPQHFGDGTRLSIL.

This sequence joins TRBV5-4 and TRBJ2-5, with D possibly TRBD1 on 5 matching bases. Germline-derived CDR1 and CDR2 are SGHNT and YYREEE (reference sequence). CDR3 length: 13 residues. V was pared by 4 bases and J by 2 bases, with 9 bases between. CDR3 bases: TGTGCCAGCAGCAAGGACAATCAAGAGACCCAGTACTTC. This sequence encodes CASSKDNQETQYF.

This clone was observed a single time. The junction and the germline gene differ at one end; a read error may be behind it. The rearrangement uses TRBV28 and TRBJ1-6; D remains ambiguous. This CDR3 has 14 residues. Germline values: CDR1 MDHEN, CDR2 SYDVKM. The CDR3, as DNA: TGTGCCAGCACTTTAACCGTCTATAATTCACCCCTCCACTTT. Translating it yields CASTLTVYNSPLHF.

The genes are TRBV7-7 and TRBJ2-3; a possible D gene is TRBD2 (7 bases). The CDR3 sequence is 14 residues long. The V gene's germline CDR1 is SSHAT and CDR2 FNYEAQ (reference sequence). V was trimmed by 3 bases and J by 4 bases, leaving 11 bases between them. The DNA for the CDR3 is TGTGCCAGCAGCTTGGCGGGGGCGGCAGATACGCAGTATTTT. As protein: CASSLAGAADTQYF. Based on the CDR3 plus reference TRBV7-7 and TRBJ2-3, the full variable domain is GAGVSQSPRYKVTKRGQDVTLRCDPISSHATLYWYQQALGQGPEFLTYFNYEAQPDKSGLPSDRFSAERPEGSISTLTIQRTEQRDSAMYRCASSLAGAADTQYFGPGTRLTVL.

The chain combines TRBV25-1 with TRBJ1-4, with D unresolved. This CDR3 is built from 13 residues. V lost 6 bases, J lost 5 bases, and 10 bases lay in between. Germline values: CDR1 MGHDK, CDR2 SYGVNS. The CDR3 spells CASSGVGNEKLFF. The CDR3 coding sequence is TGTGCCAGCAGCGGGGTCGGGAATGAAAAACTGTTTTTT.

The chain couples TRBV30 to TRBJ2-2; no definite D call. The CDR3 loop spans 13 amino acids. The V end lost 3 bases, the J end lost 7 bases, and 12 bases lay between the germline ends. CDR1 and CDR2 from the germline V gene are GTSNPN and SVGIG (reference sequence). This chain's CDR3 is CAWSKDDIGELFF. The DNA for the CDR3 is TGTGCCTGGAGCAAGGACGACATCGGGGAGCTGTTTTTT.

The rearrangement joins TRBV30 to TRBJ2-5; 10 positions agree with TRBD2. The CDR3 is 15 amino acids. The germline gives CDR1 GTSNPN, CDR2 SVGIG (reference sequence). After removal of 3 bases from V and 2 bases from J, the junction contained 6 bases not matched to a gene. This CDR3 is CAWRARGLAQETQYF. CDR3 nucleotide sequence: TGTGCCTGGAGAGCCCGGGGACTAGCGCAAGAGACCCAGTACTTC.

This chain connects TRBV6-1 to TRBJ2-5; 10 bases map to TRBD1. The V and J ends lost 4 bases and 5 bases, in that order; junction bases with no gene match: 7. The CDR3 consists of 15 residues. Per germline, CDR1 MNHNS and CDR2 SASEGT. The CDR3: CASSARQGARETQYF. The CDR3, as DNA: TGTGCCAGCAGTGCACGACAGGGGGCGAGGGAGACCCAGTACTTC.

The gene calls are TRBV14 and TRBJ1-2; no definite D call. There are 13 residues in the CDR3. Germline CDR1 SGHDN, CDR2 FVKESK. V was clipped by 4 bases and J by 5 bases, with 11 bases between them. CDR3: CASSPENRYGYTF. CDR3 coding DNA: TGTGCCAGCAGCCCCGAAAACAGATATGGCTACACCTTC. Full variable domain (missing parts from reference TRBV14 and TRBJ1-2): EAGVTQFPSHSVIEKGQTVTLRCDPISGHDNLYWYRRVMGKEIKFLLHFVKESKQDESGMPNNRFLAERTGGTYSTLKVQPAELEDSGVYFCASSPENRYGYTFGSGTRLTVV.

This clone occurred a few times. The V and J genes are TRBV19 and TRBJ1-5; D not certain. Germline CDR1 is LNHDA and CDR2 is SQIVND (reference sequence). V lost 3 bases and J lost 6, with 12 bases in between. CDR3 length: 14 amino acids. The CDR3 sequence is CASSIRDGGQPQHF. CDR3 nucleotide sequence: TGTGCCAGTAGTATTAGGGATGGTGGTCAGCCCCAGCATTTT.

Turning to this clone: Other DNA sequences in this specimen translate into the identical CDR3. The chain joins TRBV10-3 to TRBJ2-5; TRBD1 might be the D (7 bases). Germline V CDR1 and CDR2: ENHRY, SYGVKD. Trimming pared 4 bases from V and 5 bases from J, leaving 20 bases between. CDR3 size: 16 residues. CDR3 amino acids: CAISASAEQGRETQYF. As DNA, the CDR3 is TGTGCCATCAGTGCAAGCGCTGAACAGGGGAGGGAGACCCAGTACTTC.

The CDR3 DNA reads TGTGCCAGCAGCGCCCGACCCGGACTAGCAGGAGATACGCAGTATTTT. The encoded protein is CASSARPGLAGDTQYF. V and J are TRBV9 and TRBJ2-3, with 8 positions matching TRBD2. Germline values: CDR1 SGDLS, CDR2 YYNGEE. J was trimmed by 5 bases and V by 3 bases; bases with no gene match: 11. This CDR3 is 16 amino acids long.